This TCR beta chain was sequenced in a study of cytomegalovirus exposure and HLA in healthy donors. Study background: According to later analysis, the same platform produced the 120 or so validation and approximately 630 first-cohort repertoires.

Worth noting for this clone: The antigen remains unidentified.

Sequencing used immunoSEQ multiplex PCR; TCRdb keeps in-frame clones, though not all of them. This sample has over 100,000 clones, with over 75% found just once. The donors formed part of the approximately 120-subject validation cohort, distinct from the roughly 620-subject first cohort. CDR1 and CDR2 (germline): LNHNV, YYDKDF (reference sequence). V dropped 1 base and J dropped 3 bases, with 10 bases sitting between them. This CDR3 comprises 14 residues. Overall study findings and caveats: A list of about 160 TCR beta chains associated with cytomegalovirus was given. The authors confirmed in vitro that a few CMV-associated chains were specific for CMV antigens.

The source material was PBMCs. The chain combines TRBV15 with TRBJ2-7, with a weak D call TRBD1 (7 bases). The sequence came from a woman younger than 30 in good health and CMV-seropositive. In DNA form, the CDR3 reads TGTGCCACCAGCAGAGCAGGGGGGAACTACGAGCAGTACTTC. Protein: CATSRAGGNYEQYF.